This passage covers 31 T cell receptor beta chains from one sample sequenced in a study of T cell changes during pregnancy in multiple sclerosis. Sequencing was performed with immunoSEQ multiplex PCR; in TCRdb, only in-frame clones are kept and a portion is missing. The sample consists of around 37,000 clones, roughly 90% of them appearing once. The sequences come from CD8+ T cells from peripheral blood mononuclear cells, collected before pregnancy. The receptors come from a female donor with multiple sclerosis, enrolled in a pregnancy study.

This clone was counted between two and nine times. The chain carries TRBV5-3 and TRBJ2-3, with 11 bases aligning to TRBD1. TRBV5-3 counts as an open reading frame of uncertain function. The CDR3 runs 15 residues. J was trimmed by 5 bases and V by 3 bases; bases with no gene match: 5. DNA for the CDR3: TGTGCCAGAAGCTCCCGGACAGGGGGCATAGATACGCAGTATTTT. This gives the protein CARSSRTGGIDTQYF.

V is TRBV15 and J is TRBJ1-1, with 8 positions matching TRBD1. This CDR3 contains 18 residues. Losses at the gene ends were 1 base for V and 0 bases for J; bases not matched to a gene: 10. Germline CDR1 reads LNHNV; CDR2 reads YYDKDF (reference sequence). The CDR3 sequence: CATSRARQGTPVNTEAFF. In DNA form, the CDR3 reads TGTGCCACCAGCAGAGCCCGACAGGGGACCCCCGTGAACACTGAAGCTTTCTTT.

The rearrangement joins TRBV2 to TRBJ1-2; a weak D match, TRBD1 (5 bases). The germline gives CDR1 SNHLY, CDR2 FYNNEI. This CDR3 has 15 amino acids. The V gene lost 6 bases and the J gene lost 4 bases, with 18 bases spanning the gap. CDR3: CASSPIAGEAYGYTF. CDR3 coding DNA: TGTGCCAGCAGCCCAATAGCGGGGGAGGCCTATGGCTACACCTTC.

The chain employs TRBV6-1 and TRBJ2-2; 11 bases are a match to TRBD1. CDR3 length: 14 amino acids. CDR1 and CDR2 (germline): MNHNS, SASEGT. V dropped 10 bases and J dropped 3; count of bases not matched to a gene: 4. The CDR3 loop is CATPGQGDTGELFF. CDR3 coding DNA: TGTGCCACCCCGGGACAGGGGGACACCGGGGAGCTGTTTTTT.

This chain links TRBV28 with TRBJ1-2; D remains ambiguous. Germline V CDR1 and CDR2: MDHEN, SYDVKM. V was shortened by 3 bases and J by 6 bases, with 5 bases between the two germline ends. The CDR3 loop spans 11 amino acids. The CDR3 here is CASSFGDGYTF. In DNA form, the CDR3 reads TGTGCCAGCAGTTTCGGGGATGGCTACACCTTC.

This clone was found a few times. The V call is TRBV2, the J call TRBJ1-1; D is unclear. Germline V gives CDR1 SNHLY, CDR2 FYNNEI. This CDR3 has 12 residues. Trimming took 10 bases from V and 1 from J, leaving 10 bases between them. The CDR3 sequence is CANTTGNTEAFF. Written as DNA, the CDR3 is TGTGCCAACACAACGGGGAACACTGAAGCTTTCTTT.

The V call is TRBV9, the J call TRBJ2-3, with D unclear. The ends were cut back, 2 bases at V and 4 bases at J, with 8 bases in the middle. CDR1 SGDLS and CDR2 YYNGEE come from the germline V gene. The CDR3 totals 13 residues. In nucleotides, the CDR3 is TGTGCCAGCAGCGTGAGTTACGCAGATACGCAGTATTTT. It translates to CASSVSYADTQYF.

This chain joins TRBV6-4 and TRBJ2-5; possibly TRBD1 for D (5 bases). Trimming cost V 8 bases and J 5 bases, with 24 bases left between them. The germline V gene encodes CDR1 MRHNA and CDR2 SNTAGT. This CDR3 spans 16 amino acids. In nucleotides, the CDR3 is TGTGCCAGCTCCCCTACTCAGATCAGGGTATCGGAGACCCAGTACTTC. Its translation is CASSPTQIRVSETQYF.

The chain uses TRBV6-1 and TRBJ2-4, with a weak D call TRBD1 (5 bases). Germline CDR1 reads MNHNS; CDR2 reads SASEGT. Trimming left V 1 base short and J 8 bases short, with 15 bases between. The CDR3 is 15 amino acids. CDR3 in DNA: TGTGCCAGCAGTGAAGGAAGGGGAAAAAAGGACATTCAGTACTTC. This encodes CASSEGRGKKDIQYF.

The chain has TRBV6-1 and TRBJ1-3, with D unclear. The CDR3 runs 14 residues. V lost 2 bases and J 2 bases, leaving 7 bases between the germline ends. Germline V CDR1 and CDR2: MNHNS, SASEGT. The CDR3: CASSERGTGNTIYF. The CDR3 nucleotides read TGTGCCAGCAGTGAAAGAGGGACTGGAAACACCATATATTTT.

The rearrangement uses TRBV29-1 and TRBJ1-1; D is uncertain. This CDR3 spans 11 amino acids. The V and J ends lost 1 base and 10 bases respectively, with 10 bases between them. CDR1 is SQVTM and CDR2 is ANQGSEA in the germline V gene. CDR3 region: CSVEVSSLAFF. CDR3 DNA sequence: TGCAGCGTTGAAGTCTCTTCCTTAGCTTTCTTT. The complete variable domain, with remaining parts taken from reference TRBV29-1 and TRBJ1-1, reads SAVISQKPSRDICQRGTSLTIQCQVDSQVTMMFWYRQQPGQSLTLIATANQGSEATYESGFVIDKFPISRPNLTFSTLTVSNMSPEDSSIYLCSVEVSSLAFFGQGTRLTVV.

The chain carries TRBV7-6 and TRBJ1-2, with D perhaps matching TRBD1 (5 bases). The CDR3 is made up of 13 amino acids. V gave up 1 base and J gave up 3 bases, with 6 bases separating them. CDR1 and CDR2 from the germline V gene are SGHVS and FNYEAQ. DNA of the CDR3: TGTGCCAGCAGCTTAGGCAGGGACTATGGCTACACCTTC. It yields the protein CASSLGRDYGYTF.

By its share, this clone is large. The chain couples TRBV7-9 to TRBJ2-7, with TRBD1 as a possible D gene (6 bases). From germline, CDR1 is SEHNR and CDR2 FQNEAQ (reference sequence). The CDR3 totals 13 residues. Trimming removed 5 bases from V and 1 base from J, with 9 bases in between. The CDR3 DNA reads TGTGCCAGCAGCCCGGACAGTTCCTACGAGCAGTACTTC. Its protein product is CASSPDSSYEQYF.

Here the CDR3 DNA reads TGTGCCAGCAGCTACTCCGGGACTAGCGGGAGAAGGGCAGATACGCAGTATTTT. Amino acids: CASSYSGTSGRRADTQYF. This chain joins TRBV5-4 and TRBJ2-3; 14 bases match TRBD2. CDR1 and CDR2 (germline): SGHNT, YYREEE (reference sequence). The CDR3 runs 18 residues. V was pared by 3 bases and J by 4 bases, with 10 bases of the junction left unmatched.

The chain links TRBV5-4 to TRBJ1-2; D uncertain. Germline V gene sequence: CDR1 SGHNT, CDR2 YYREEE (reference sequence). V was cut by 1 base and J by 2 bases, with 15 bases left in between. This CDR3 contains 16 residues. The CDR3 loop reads CASSLRREKDNYGYTF. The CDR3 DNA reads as TGTGCCAGCAGCTTGAGACGGGAAAAGGACAACTATGGCTACACCTTC.

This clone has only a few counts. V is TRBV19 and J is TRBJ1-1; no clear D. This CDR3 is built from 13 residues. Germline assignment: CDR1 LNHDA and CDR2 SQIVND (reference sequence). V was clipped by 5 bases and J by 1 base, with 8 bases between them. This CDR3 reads CASSWAENTEAFF. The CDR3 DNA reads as TGTGCCAGTAGTTGGGCCGAGAACACTGAAGCTTTCTTT. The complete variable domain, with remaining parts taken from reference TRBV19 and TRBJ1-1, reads DGGITQSPKYLFRKEGQNVTLSCEQNLNHDAMYWYRQDPGQGLRLIYYSQIVNDFQKGDIAEGYSVSREKKESFPLTVTSAQKNPTAFYLCASSWAENTEAFFGQGTRLTVV.

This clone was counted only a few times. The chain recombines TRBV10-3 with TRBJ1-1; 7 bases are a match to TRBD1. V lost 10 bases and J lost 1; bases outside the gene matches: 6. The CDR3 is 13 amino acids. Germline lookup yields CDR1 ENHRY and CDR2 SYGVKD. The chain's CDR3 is CATLRTGNTEAFF. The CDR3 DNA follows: TGTGCCACCCTGAGGACAGGGAACACTGAAGCTTTCTTT.

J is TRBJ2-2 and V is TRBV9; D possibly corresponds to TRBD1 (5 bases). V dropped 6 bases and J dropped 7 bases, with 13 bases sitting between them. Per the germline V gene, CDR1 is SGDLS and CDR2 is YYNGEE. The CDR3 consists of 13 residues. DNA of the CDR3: TGTGCCAGCACCCTAGGGGTTAACGGGGAGCTGTTTTTT. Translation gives CASTLGVNGELFF.

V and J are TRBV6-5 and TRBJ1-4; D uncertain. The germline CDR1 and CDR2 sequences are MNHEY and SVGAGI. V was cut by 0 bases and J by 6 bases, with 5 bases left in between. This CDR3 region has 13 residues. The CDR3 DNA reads TGTGCCAGCAGTTACTCTGCGGATGAAAAACTGTTTTTT. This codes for CASSYSADEKLFF.

The CDR3 loop reads CASSLFREGRNEQYF. CDR3 nucleotide sequence: TGTGCCAGCAGCTTATTCCGGGAGGGCCGGAACGAGCAGTACTTC. This sequence joins TRBV7-6 and TRBJ2-7; 8 bases line up with TRBD2. V trimming: 2 bases; J trimming: 5 bases; junction bases outside the gene matches: 8. Per the germline V gene, CDR1 is SGHVS and CDR2 is FNYEAQ. This CDR3 is built from 15 residues. Drawing the rest from reference TRBV7-6 and TRBJ2-7, the complete variable domain is GAGVSQSPRYKVTKRGQDVALRCDPISGHVSLYWYRQALGQGPEFLTYFNYEAQQDKSGLPNDRFSAERPEGSISTLTIQRTEQRDSAMYRCASSLFREGRNEQYFGPGTRLTVT.

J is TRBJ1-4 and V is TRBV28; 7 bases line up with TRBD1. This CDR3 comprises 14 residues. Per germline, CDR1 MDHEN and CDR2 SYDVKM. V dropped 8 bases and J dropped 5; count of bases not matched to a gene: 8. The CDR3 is CASWPTGENEKLFF. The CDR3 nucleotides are TGTGCCAGCTGGCCAACAGGGGAAAATGAAAAACTGTTTTTT.

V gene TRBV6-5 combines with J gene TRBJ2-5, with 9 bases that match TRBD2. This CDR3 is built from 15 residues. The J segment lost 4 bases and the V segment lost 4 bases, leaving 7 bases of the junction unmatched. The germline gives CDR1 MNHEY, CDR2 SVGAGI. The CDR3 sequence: CASSFAGGPVETQYF. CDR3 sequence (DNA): TGTGCCAGCAGTTTCGCGGGGGGGCCAGTAGAGACCCAGTACTTC.

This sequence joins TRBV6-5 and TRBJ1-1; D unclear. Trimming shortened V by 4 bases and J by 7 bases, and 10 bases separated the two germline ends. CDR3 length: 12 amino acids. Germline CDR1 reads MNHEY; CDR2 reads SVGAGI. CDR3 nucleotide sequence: TGTGCCAGCAGTTTTGGAGTGGGTGAAGCTTTCTTT. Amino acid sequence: CASSFGVGEAFF.

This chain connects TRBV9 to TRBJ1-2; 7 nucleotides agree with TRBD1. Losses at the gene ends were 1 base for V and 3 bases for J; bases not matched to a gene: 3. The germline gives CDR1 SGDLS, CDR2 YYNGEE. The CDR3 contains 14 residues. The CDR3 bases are TGTGCCAGCAGCGTAAAAGGGGGCTACTATGGCTACACCTTC. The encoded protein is CASSVKGGYYGYTF.

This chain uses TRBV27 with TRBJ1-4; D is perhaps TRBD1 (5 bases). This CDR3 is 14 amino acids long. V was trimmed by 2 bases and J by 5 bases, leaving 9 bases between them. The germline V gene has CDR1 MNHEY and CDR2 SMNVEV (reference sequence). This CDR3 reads CASSLNRPNEKLFF. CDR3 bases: TGTGCCAGCAGTTTAAACAGGCCGAATGAAAAACTGTTTTTT. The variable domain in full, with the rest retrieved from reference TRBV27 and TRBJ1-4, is EAQVTQNPRYLITVTGKKLTVTCSQNMNHEYMSWYRQDPGLGLRQIYYSMNVEVTDKGDVPEGYKVSRKEKRNFPLILESPSPNQTSLYFCASSLNRPNEKLFFGSGTQLSVL.

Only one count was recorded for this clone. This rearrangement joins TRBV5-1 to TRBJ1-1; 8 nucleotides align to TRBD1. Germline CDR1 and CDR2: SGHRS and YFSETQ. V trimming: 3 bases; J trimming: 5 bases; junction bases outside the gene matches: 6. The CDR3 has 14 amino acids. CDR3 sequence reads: CASSSTGDRTEAFF. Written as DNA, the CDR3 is TGCGCCAGCAGCTCGACAGGGGATAGGACTGAAGCTTTCTTT.

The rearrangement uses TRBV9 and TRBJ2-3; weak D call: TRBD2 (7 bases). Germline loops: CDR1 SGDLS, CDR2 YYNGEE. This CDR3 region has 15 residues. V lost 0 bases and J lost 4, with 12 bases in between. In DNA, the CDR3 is TGTGCCAGCAGCGTAGGAGGGGGGGATGCAGATACGCAGTATTTT. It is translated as CASSVGGGDADTQYF.

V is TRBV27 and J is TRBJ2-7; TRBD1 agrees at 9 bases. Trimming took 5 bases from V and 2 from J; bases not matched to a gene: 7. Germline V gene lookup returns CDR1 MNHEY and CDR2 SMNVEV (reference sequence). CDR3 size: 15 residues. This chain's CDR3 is CASSPGTGFAYEQYF. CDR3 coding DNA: TGTGCCAGCAGTCCCGGGACAGGGTTTGCCTACGAGCAGTACTTC.

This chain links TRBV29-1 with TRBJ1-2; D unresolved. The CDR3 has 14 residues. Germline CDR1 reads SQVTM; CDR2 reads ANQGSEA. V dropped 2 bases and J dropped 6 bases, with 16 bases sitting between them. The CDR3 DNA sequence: TGCAGCGTTGAAATGCTGAGGGCTCGGGATGGCTACACCTTC. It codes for CSVEMLRARDGYTF. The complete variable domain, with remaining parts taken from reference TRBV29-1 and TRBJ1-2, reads SAVISQKPSRDICQRGTSLTIQCQVDSQVTMMFWYRQQPGQSLTLIATANQGSEATYESGFVIDKFPISRPNLTFSTLTVSNMSPEDSSIYLCSVEMLRARDGYTFGSGTRLTVV.

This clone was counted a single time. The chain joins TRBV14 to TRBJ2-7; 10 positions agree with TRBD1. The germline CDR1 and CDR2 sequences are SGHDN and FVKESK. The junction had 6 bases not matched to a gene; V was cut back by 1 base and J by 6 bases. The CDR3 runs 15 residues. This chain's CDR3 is CASSQGQGAGSEQYF. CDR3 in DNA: TGTGCCAGCAGCCAAGGACAGGGGGCAGGCAGCGAGCAGTACTTC. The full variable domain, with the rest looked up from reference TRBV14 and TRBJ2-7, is EAGVTQFPSHSVIEKGQTVTLRCDPISGHDNLYWYRRVMGKEIKFLLHFVKESKQDESGMPNNRFLAERTGGTYSTLKVQPAELEDSGVYFCASSQGQGAGSEQYFGPGTRLTVT.

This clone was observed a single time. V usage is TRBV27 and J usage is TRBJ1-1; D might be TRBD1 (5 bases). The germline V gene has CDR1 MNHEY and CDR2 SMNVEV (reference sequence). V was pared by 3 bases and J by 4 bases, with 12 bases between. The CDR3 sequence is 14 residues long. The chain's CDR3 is CASSFTQGGTEAFF. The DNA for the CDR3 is TGTGCCAGCAGTTTCACCCAGGGTGGCACTGAAGCTTTCTTT.